This T cell receptor (beta chain) was observed in a study of T cell changes during pregnancy in multiple sclerosis. V was cut by 5 bases and J by 4 bases, with 13 bases left in between. Per the germline V gene, CDR1 is MGHRA and CDR2 is YSYEKL. The CDR3 covers 14 residues. The method was immunoSEQ multiplex PCR; TCRdb's version includes in-frame clones alone and lacks a portion of them. This table has 65,000 to 85,000 clones, roughly 94% appearing once. The sample was CD4+ T cells from peripheral blood mononuclear cells, taken after pregnancy. V is TRBV4-1 and J is TRBJ2-3; D is unresolved. This TCR came from a female donor with multiple sclerosis, enrolled in a pregnancy study. CDR3 sequence reads: CASSTYLGADTQYF. CDR3 coding DNA: TGCGCCAGCAGCACCTACCTAGGTGCAGATACGCAGTATTTT.